Each of the 28 T cell receptor beta chains below was sequenced from the same sample in a study of T cells in Graves' hyperthyroidism and ophthalmopathy. Amplified TCR beta CDR3 regions derived from RNA transcripts. The HTBI set primed first-round TCR CDR3 RT-PCR. TCRdb independently ran MiXCR on the multiplex PCR reads; one entry per CDR3 protein. This sample carries more than 550,000 distinct CDR3 sequences, around 20% of them seen once, and the ten largest clones take 16%. Sequencing input: blood. These receptors were collected from a woman in her fifties or sixties with Graves' hyperthyroidism that later progressed to Graves' ophthalmopathy.

The chain uses TRBV10-3 and TRBJ2-1; D unclear. CDR3 length equals 12 residues. Germline lookup yields CDR1 ENHRY and CDR2 SYGVKD. V was pared by 11 bases and J by 3 bases, with 11 bases between. CDR3 DNA sequence: TGTGCCTCTGGGGTGGGCTACAATGAGCAGTTCTTC. It is translated as CASGVGYNEQFF.

The table lists this clonotype with a few counts. The rearrangement uses TRBV5-6 and TRBJ2-7; D is undetermined. Trimming removed 2 bases from V and 5 bases from J, with 8 bases in between. There are 12 residues in the CDR3. Germline CDR1 reads SGHDT; CDR2 reads YYEEEE. CDR3: CASSFERNEQYF. The CDR3 DNA reads as TGTGCCAGCAGCTTCGAAAGGAACGAGCAGTACTTC.

The chain employs TRBV4-1 and TRBJ1-5; D remains ambiguous. CDR1 is MGHRA and CDR2 is YSYEKL in the germline V gene. The ends were cut back, 1 base at V and 0 bases at J, with 7 bases in the middle. The CDR3 runs 15 residues. CDR3 DNA sequence: TGCGCCAGCAGCCAAGGTTGGTTTAGCAATCAGCCCCAGCATTTT. Amino acids: CASSQGWFSNQPQHF.

This clonotype showed up many times. J is TRBJ2-5 and V is TRBV12-3 or TRBV12-4, with a weak D call TRBD1 (6 bases). The CDR3 contains 15 residues. Trimming cost V 0 bases and J 1 base, with 9 bases left between them. DNA of the CDR3: TGTGCCAGCAGTTTAGCTGGGGGCCGCCAAGAGACCCAGTACTTC. This translates into CASSLAGGRQETQYF.

This clonotype has more than one count but fewer than ten. The J gene is TRBJ1-1, the V gene TRBV7-8, with D possibly TRBD1 on 5 matching bases. V dropped 7 bases and J dropped 11 bases, with 14 bases sitting between them. The germline gives CDR1 SGHVS, CDR2 FQNEAQ. The CDR3 consists of 11 residues. CDR3 in amino acids: CASTPGEGAFF. CDR3 nucleotide sequence: TGTGCCAGCACCCCCGGAGAGGGGGCTTTCTTT.

This clonotype has a count of ten or more. The chain recombines TRBV20-1 with TRBJ2-7; 11 nucleotides align to TRBD2. The germline gives CDR1 DFQATT, CDR2 SNEGSKA (reference sequence). The CDR3 sequence is 18 residues long. V trimming: 0 bases; J trimming: 0 bases; junction bases outside the gene matches: 10. Here the CDR3 DNA reads TGCAGTGCTAGAGATTCGGCTAGCGGGGGGACCAGCTCCTACGAGCAGTACTTC. Protein sequence: CSARDSASGGTSSYEQYF.

V usage is TRBV7-2 and J usage is TRBJ2-5; 7 nucleotides align to TRBD2. The length of the CDR3 is 17 residues. J gave up 6 bases and V 2 bases, and 15 bases lay outside the gene matches. Germline V gene lookup returns CDR1 SGHTA and CDR2 FQGNSA. In DNA, the CDR3 is TGTGCCAGCAGCTTACATGGTTGGGCGGGGGAAAGCCAGACCCAGTACTTC. Protein sequence: CASSLHGWAGESQTQYF. Full variable domain (rest looked up from reference TRBV7-2 and TRBJ2-5): GAGVSQSPSNKVTEKGKDVELRCDPISGHTALYWYRQSLGQGLEFLIYFQGNSAPDKSGLPSDRFSAERTGGSVSTLTIQRTQQEDSAVYLCASSLHGWAGESQTQYFGPGTRLLVL.

V gene TRBV12-3 or TRBV12-4 combines with J gene TRBJ1-2; 8 bases map to TRBD1. V dropped 1 base and J dropped 8; count of bases not matched to a gene: 12. The CDR3 runs to 16 residues. DNA for the CDR3: TGTGCCAGCAGTTTAGGGCCGGACAGGGCCACCAAAGGCTACACCTTC. Its translation: CASSLGPDRATKGYTF.

This clonotype has more than one count but fewer than ten. The chain joins TRBV19 to TRBJ1-5; 7 positions match TRBD1. V lost 5 bases, J lost 4 bases, and 8 bases stayed unmatched. Germline V lookup: CDR1 LNHDA, CDR2 SQIVND (reference sequence). The CDR3 is 15 amino acids. The CDR3 nucleotides are TGTGCCAGTAGTGCCGGGACAGTGGGAAATCAGCCCCAGCATTTT. It is translated as CASSAGTVGNQPQHF.

This chain links TRBV12-3 or TRBV12-4 with TRBJ1-3; D might be TRBD1 (5 bases). This CDR3 is built from 16 residues. V gave up 0 bases and J gave up 1 base, with 10 bases separating them. DNA of the CDR3: TGTGCCAGCAGTTTAGCCAGGGTGAGGTCTGGAAACACCATATATTTT. This sequence encodes CASSLARVRSGNTIYF.

This clonotype was seen at least ten times. The chain carries TRBV18 and TRBJ2-2, with D unresolved. The CDR3 loop spans 11 amino acids. V gave up 2 bases and J gave up 5 bases, with 0 bases separating them. Germline CDR1 and CDR2: KGHSH and LQKENI. DNA of the CDR3: TGTGCCAGCTCACCAACCGGGGAGCTGTTTTTT. Protein sequence: CASSPTGELFF.

The V gene is TRBV6-1, the J gene TRBJ2-1; no firm D call. Per the germline V gene, CDR1 is MNHNS and CDR2 is SASEGT. V lost 10 bases to trimming and J lost 3 bases, with 10 bases between them. The CDR3 has 12 residues. The CDR3 reads CATKGYYNEQFF. The CDR3 nucleotides are TGTGCCACCAAGGGCTACTACAATGAGCAGTTCTTC.

This clonotype was detected many times. The chain carries TRBV6-1 and TRBJ1-2, with TRBD1 as a possible D gene (6 bases). Trimming stripped 2 bases from V and 4 bases from J, with 8 bases between. The CDR3 sequence is 13 residues long. CDR1 and CDR2 from the germline V gene are MNHNS and SASEGT. CDR3 region: CASSETGAYGYTF. In nucleotides, the CDR3 is TGTGCCAGCAGTGAAACGGGGGCCTATGGCTACACCTTC.

The chain has TRBV6-1 and TRBJ1-1, with a tentative D call TRBD1 (6 bases). Germline V gene sequence: CDR1 MNHNS, CDR2 SASEGT. V was trimmed by 2 bases and J by 0 bases, leaving 22 bases between them. CDR3 size: 19 residues. The CDR3 coding sequence is TGTGCCAGCAGTGAATCGGAAGGGGGACTAACATGGATGAACACTGAAGCTTTCTTT. This translates into CASSESEGGLTWMNTEAFF.

This chain connects TRBV15 to TRBJ2-1; D remains unclear. Trimming removed 6 bases from V and 9 bases from J, with 12 bases in between. Germline CDR1 reads LNHNV; CDR2 reads YYDKDF (reference sequence). The CDR3 covers 12 residues. The CDR3 sequence is CATSKTSSEQFF. DNA of the CDR3: TGTGCCACCAGTAAGACCTCCAGTGAGCAGTTCTTC. Drawing the rest from reference TRBV15 and TRBJ2-1, the complete variable domain is DAMVIQNPRYQVTQFGKPVTLSCSQTLNHNVMYWYQQKSSQAPKLLFHYYDKDFNNEADTPDNFQSRRPNTSFCFLDIRSPGLGDTAMYLCATSKTSSEQFFGPGTRLTVL.

This clonotype was seen many times. The chain combines TRBV30 with TRBJ1-1, with D unresolved. The CDR3 is made up of 14 amino acids. V lost 5 bases to trimming and J lost 3 bases, with 16 bases between them. From germline, CDR1 is GTSNPN and CDR2 SVGIG (reference sequence). The CDR3 sequence: CAWGTRVKDTEAFF. The DNA for the CDR3 is TGTGCCTGGGGAACAAGGGTGAAGGACACTGAAGCTTTCTTT. The complete variable domain, with remaining parts taken from reference TRBV30 and TRBJ1-1, reads SQTIHQWPATLVQPVGSPLSLECTVEGTSNPNLYWYRQAAGRGLQLLFYSVGIGQISSEVPQNLSASRPQDRQFILSSKKLLLSDSGFYLCAWGTRVKDTEAFFGQGTRLTVV.

This clonotype was seen at least ten times. This chain links TRBV18 with TRBJ1-6; 9 bases map to TRBD1. V gave up 3 bases and J gave up 9 bases; unmatched junction bases: 3. This CDR3 has 14 residues. CDR1 is KGHSH and CDR2 is LQKENI in the germline V gene. The CDR3, as DNA: TGTGCCAGCTCACCGGACAGGGGTAGTTCACCCCTCCACTTT. Translated: CASSPDRGSSPLHF.

In this sample, this clonotype turned up many times. The V and J genes are TRBV6-1 and TRBJ1-6; 7 bases match TRBD1. The CDR3 covers 14 residues. V dropped 5 bases and J dropped 7; count of bases not matched to a gene: 5. Germline V gene sequence: CDR1 MNHNS, CDR2 SASEGT. In DNA form, the CDR3 reads TGTGCCAGCAGTTATCGGGACAGAAATTCACCCCTCCACTTT. Amino acids: CASSYRDRNSPLHF.

This clonotype was recorded a few times. The chain recombines TRBV20-1 with TRBJ2-7, with TRBD2 matching 8 bases. The V segment lost 7 bases and the J segment 4 bases; nucleotides outside the gene matches: 15. The CDR3 runs 15 residues. Germline values: CDR1 DFQATT, CDR2 SNEGSKA (reference sequence). CDR3 sequence: CSVLYHSPSGYEQYF. As DNA, the CDR3 is TGCAGTGTCCTATACCATTCTCCTAGCGGGTACGAGCAGTACTTC.

This sequence joins TRBV9 and TRBJ2-1; D uncertain. The V gene lost 1 base and the J gene lost 5 bases, with 4 bases spanning the gap. The CDR3 sequence is 12 residues long. CDR1 is SGDLS, CDR2 YYNGEE, per germline. This CDR3 is CASSVRNNEQFF. The CDR3 region has the DNA TGTGCCAGCAGCGTACGCAACAATGAGCAGTTCTTC.

The V gene is TRBV2, the J gene TRBJ2-1, with TRBD2 identical over 10 bases. Germline values: CDR1 SNHLY, CDR2 FYNNEI. The ends lost 2 bases at V and 15 bases at J; junction bases unmatched: 13. The CDR3 contains 15 residues. The CDR3 sequence: CASSERDFGSGGLFF. The CDR3, as DNA: TGTGCCAGCAGTGAACGGGACTTCGGTAGCGGGGGGTTGTTCTTC.

This clonotype was found a few times. The chain uses TRBV19 and TRBJ1-1; the D gene is possibly TRBD1 (6 bases). Looked up from germline, CDR1 is LNHDA and CDR2 is SQIVND (reference sequence). V lost 7 bases and J 3 bases, leaving 15 bases between the germline ends. This CDR3 has 14 residues. CDR3 in amino acids: CASNTQGLYTEAFF. CDR3 nucleotide sequence: TGTGCCAGTAATACACAGGGACTGTACACTGAAGCTTTCTTT. The entire variable domain, with the rest obtained from reference TRBV19 and TRBJ1-1, is as follows: DGGITQSPKYLFRKEGQNVTLSCEQNLNHDAMYWYRQDPGQGLRLIYYSQIVNDFQKGDIAEGYSVSREKKESFPLTVTSAQKNPTAFYLCASNTQGLYTEAFFGQGTRLTVV.

This clonotype was counted at least ten times. The chain combines TRBV5-1 with TRBJ1-3; D unresolved. The V end was cut by 0 bases, the J end by 0 bases, with 10 bases between. The V gene's germline CDR1 is SGHRS and CDR2 YFSETQ. This CDR3 is 16 amino acids long. The CDR3 loop is CASSLDYGGSGNTIYF. The DNA of the CDR3 is TGCGCCAGCAGCTTGGACTACGGTGGCTCTGGAAACACCATATATTTT.

Only a few counts were recorded for this clonotype. V and J are TRBV9 and TRBJ1-2; D is unclear. With 0 bases removed from V and 4 bases from J, the gap between germline ends came to 13 bases. The CDR3 has 15 amino acids. Germline CDR1 SGDLS, CDR2 YYNGEE. The CDR3 nucleotides are TGTGCCAGCAGCGTAGATTTGGCGACGGGCTATGGCTACACCTTC. Its translation is CASSVDLATGYGYTF.

This clonotype was seen repeatedly, ten times or more. The rearrangement uses TRBV5-1 and TRBJ2-3, with 7 positions matching TRBD2. Germline loops: CDR1 SGHRS, CDR2 YFSETQ. V trimming: 2 bases; J trimming: 4 bases; junction bases outside the gene matches: 7. The CDR3 is 15 amino acids. The CDR3 sequence: CASSLEGRAPDTQYF. The CDR3, as DNA: TGCGCCAGCAGCTTAGAGGGGAGGGCCCCAGATACGCAGTATTTT.

This clonotype was detected a few times. This chain links TRBV9 with TRBJ1-1; D not certain. V was pared by 0 bases and J by 4 bases, with 10 bases between. The CDR3 runs 14 residues. Germline V CDR1 and CDR2: SGDLS, YYNGEE. CDR3 residues: CASSVATGGTEAFF. In nucleotides, the CDR3 is TGTGCCAGCAGCGTAGCAACCGGAGGCACTGAAGCTTTCTTT.

The chain carries TRBV6-1 and TRBJ2-1; the D is unclear. CDR1 is MNHNS, CDR2 SASEGT, per germline. V was trimmed by 6 bases and J by 3 bases, leaving 9 bases between them. The CDR3 loop spans 13 amino acids. Here the CDR3 reads CASSDQDYNEQFF. Here the CDR3 DNA reads TGTGCCAGCAGCGACCAAGACTACAATGAGCAGTTCTTC.

About this clonotype itself: This may come from a read error, since a much larger clone is one base off. The V and J genes are TRBV24-1 and TRBJ2-2, with D perhaps matching TRBD2 (6 bases). CDR1 is KGHDR, CDR2 SFDVKD, per germline. CDR3 size: 15 residues. CDR3 nucleotides: TGTGCCACCAGTGGGGGGGACGGGAACACCGGGGAGCTGGTTTTT. This sequence encodes CATSGGDGNTGELVF.